The 28 T cell receptor beta chains presented below share a single source sample, sequenced in a study of shared clonotypes between healthy human individuals (dated by TCRdb to about 2020). The library was obtained by the immunoSEQ multiplex PCR assay. TCRdb obtained this table from immuneACCESS and retained in-frame rearrangements with V and J assigned. These tables miss some clones; where compared with another copy, unresolved V genes account for less than half of the shortfall, and the remainder is unexplained. This sample is represented by roughly 2.2 million clones; 85% to 95% of them were singletons. The leading ten clones occupy approximately 0.4% of the sample. What was sequenced was naive CD4+ T cells from PBMCs. In the paper's terms, the cell subset or site label means: CD45RA+ positively selected. The receptors derive from a young man in good health. Some clones in this sample may be carry-over from other donors' samples.

This rearrangement joins TRBV6-1 to TRBJ1-1; a possible D gene is TRBD1 (6 bases). This CDR3 contains 15 residues. Germline V gene sequence: CDR1 MNHNS, CDR2 SASEGT. V was trimmed by 1 base and J by 5 bases, leaving 14 bases between them. For the CDR3, the DNA is TGTGCCAGCAGTGAAGAAGGGGGGGTGCATACTGAAGCTTTCTTT. Protein: CASSEEGGVHTEAFF.

This chain links TRBV5-1 with TRBJ2-1; TRBD2 matches 13 bases. The CDR3 totals 16 residues. V dropped 1 base and J dropped 7; count of bases not matched to a gene: 5. Looked up from germline, CDR1 is SGHRS and CDR2 is YFSETQ. Here the CDR3 reads CASSLTSGRDPNEQFF. Here the CDR3 DNA reads TGCGCCAGCAGCTTGACTAGCGGGAGGGATCCGAATGAGCAGTTCTTC.

This sequence joins TRBV11-2 and TRBJ2-7; D is undetermined. The CDR3 covers 13 residues. Deletions cut 3 bases from V and 4 bases from J, with 10 bases between. CDR1 and CDR2 from the germline V gene are SGHAT and FQNNGV. The CDR3 spells CASSLVTLYEQYF. DNA of the CDR3: TGTGCCAGCAGCTTGGTCACCTTATACGAGCAGTACTTC. Complete variable domain (other parts from reference TRBV11-2 and TRBJ2-7): EAGVAQSPRYKIIEKRQSVAFWCNPISGHATLYWYQQILGQGPKLLIQFQNNGVVDDSQLPKDRFSAERLKGVDSTLKIQPAKLEDSAVYLCASSLVTLYEQYFGPGTRLTVT.

The rearrangement joins TRBV13 to TRBJ1-5, with 7 bases fitting TRBD1. Trimming cost V 3 bases and J 5 bases; bases outside gene matches: 16. Germline CDR1 PRHDT, CDR2 FYEKMQ (reference sequence). The length of the CDR3 is 18 residues. The CDR3 sequence is CASSFRGRDTISYQPQHF. Written as DNA, the CDR3 is TGTGCCAGCAGCTTTAGGGGGCGCGACACTATTTCTTATCAGCCCCAGCATTTT.

This chain connects TRBV19 to TRBJ2-4, with D perhaps matching TRBD1 (6 bases). Germline CDR1 and CDR2: LNHDA and SQIVND (reference sequence). Trimming took off 3 bases at V and 6 bases at J, with 15 bases between the two ends. This CDR3 is 15 amino acids long. The CDR3 spells CASSIGQGLGNIQYF. CDR3 nucleotides: TGTGCCAGTAGTATTGGCCAGGGGTTGGGAAACATTCAGTACTTC.

Comment on this clone: The sample contains more than one DNA sequence encoding this CDR3. The chain carries TRBV6-5 and TRBJ2-5; tentative D call: TRBD1 (5 bases). The CDR3 contains 14 residues. Trimming shortened V by 0 bases and J by 5 bases, and 10 bases separated the two germline ends. Germline-derived CDR1 and CDR2 are MNHEY and SVGAGI. Written as DNA, the CDR3 is TGTGCCAGCAGTTACTCTCCAGGGCAGGAGACCCAGTACTTC. Translating it yields CASSYSPGQETQYF.

The chain is built from TRBV7-3 and TRBJ2-3, with a possible D match to TRBD2 (5 bases). CDR1 is SGHTA and CDR2 is FQGTGA in the germline V gene. The germline V and J ends were trimmed by 0 bases and 5 bases, with 15 bases remaining between them. The CDR3 runs 16 residues. The CDR3 DNA sequence: TGTGCCAGCAGCTTAACATGGGAGCATAAGGGAGATACGCAGTATTTT. Protein sequence: CASSLTWEHKGDTQYF.

The chain links TRBV4-3 to TRBJ1-4; tentatively, D is TRBD1 (6 bases). CDR1 and CDR2 (germline): LGHNA, YSLEER. V dropped 0 bases and J dropped 7 bases, with 12 bases sitting between them. CDR3 length equals 15 residues. CDR3 loop: CASSQERGASEKLFF. In nucleotides, the CDR3 is TGCGCCAGCAGCCAAGAGAGGGGGGCAAGTGAAAAACTGTTTTTT.

The chain employs TRBV28 and TRBJ2-1; D is uncertain. Germline lookup yields CDR1 MDHEN and CDR2 SYDVKM. This CDR3 has 16 residues. With 5 bases removed from V and 2 bases from J, the gap between germline ends came to 16 bases. This CDR3 reads CASSPADRQTYNEQFF. CDR3 nucleotide sequence: TGTGCCAGCAGTCCCGCGGACCGTCAAACCTACAATGAGCAGTTCTTC.

This sequence joins TRBV6-1 and TRBJ2-1; D is unclear. Germline assignment: CDR1 MNHNS and CDR2 SASEGT. The CDR3 is 13 amino acids. Trimming removed 8 bases at V and 0 bases at J, with 8 bases between. CDR3 in DNA: TGTGCCAGCTGGGCTCACTCCTACAATGAGCAGTTCTTC. Its translation is CASWAHSYNEQFF.

This rearrangement joins TRBV7-3 to TRBJ2-1; 9 positions agree with TRBD1. CDR1 and CDR2 from the germline V gene are SGHTA and FQGTGA. This CDR3 has 14 residues. The V and J ends lost 5 bases and 6 bases, in that order; junction bases with no gene match: 5. CDR3 bases: TGTGCCAGCAGCCCCGGACAGGGGTTCAATGAGCAGTTCTTC. It codes for CASSPGQGFNEQFF.

The chain combines TRBV5-1 with TRBJ1-2; 9 bases map to TRBD1. The V segment lost 1 base and the J segment 6 bases; nucleotides outside the gene matches: 7. The CDR3 has 15 residues. Germline-derived CDR1 and CDR2 are SGHRS and YFSETQ. The CDR3 coding sequence is TGCGCCAGCAGCTTGAAGGTGGGACAGGGTGATGGCTACACCTTC. Amino acids: CASSLKVGQGDGYTF.

J is TRBJ2-5 and V is TRBV7-2; D not certain. Germline V lookup: CDR1 SGHTA, CDR2 FQGNSA. The CDR3 totals 14 residues. Trimming took 5 bases from V and 5 from J, leaving 15 bases between them. The CDR3 region has the DNA TGTGCCAGCAGCCTCCGTTTGGCACGGGAGACCCAGTACTTC. Protein: CASSLRLARETQYF.

The V and J genes are TRBV28 and TRBJ1-1; D uncertain. With 6 bases removed from V and 2 bases from J, the gap between germline ends came to 22 bases. Germline V gene data show CDR1 as MDHEN and CDR2 as SYDVKM. The CDR3 loop spans 17 amino acids. The CDR3 sequence is CASRGLWGGSVNTEAFF. CDR3 sequence (DNA): TGTGCCAGCAGAGGGCTTTGGGGAGGGTCAGTTAACACTGAAGCTTTCTTT.

This chain uses TRBV4-1 with TRBJ1-1; 7 bases are a match to TRBD1. The CDR3 length is 14 residues. Germline CDR1 reads MGHRA; CDR2 reads YSYEKL. J lost 4 bases, V lost 1 base, and 3 bases had no gene match. The CDR3 nucleotides read TGCGCCAGCAGCCAAGGGGACAGCACCACTGAAGCTTTCTTT. Translated, it gives CASSQGDSTTEAFF.

This rearrangement joins TRBV28 to TRBJ2-7; the match to TRBD1 covers 11 bases. The CDR3 is made up of 15 amino acids. Germline trimming cut 4 bases from V and 5 bases from J; bases unmatched to any gene: 7. Germline assignment: CDR1 MDHEN and CDR2 SYDVKM. The CDR3 region has the DNA TGTGCCAGCAGTTCATGGACAGGGGGCACAGACGAGCAGTACTTC. It yields the protein CASSSWTGGTDEQYF.

V usage is TRBV9 and J usage is TRBJ2-7, with TRBD1 matching over 8 bases. In germline, CDR1 is SGDLS, CDR2 YYNGEE. CDR3 length: 17 residues. V lost 1 base and J lost 2; bases outside the gene matches: 11. The CDR3 DNA follows: TGTGCCAGCAGCGTAACCCCTACCGGGACAGGCACCTACGAGCAGTACTTC. This sequence encodes CASSVTPTGTGTYEQYF.

The CDR3 loop reads CASSFLLGQGAVGYEQYF. The CDR3 DNA follows: TGTGCCAGCAGCTTCTTGCTGGGACAGGGGGCGGTGGGGTACGAGCAGTACTTC. This chain links TRBV7-6 with TRBJ2-7; 12 bases match TRBD1. The CDR3 consists of 18 residues. V gave up 3 bases and J gave up 4 bases; unmatched junction bases: 13. CDR1 and CDR2 (germline): SGHVS, FNYEAQ.

V and J are TRBV2 and TRBJ2-3; maybe TRBD2 (6 bases). V was clipped by 4 bases and J by 4 bases, with 18 bases between them. The V gene's germline CDR1 is SNHLY and CDR2 FYNNEI. CDR3 length: 16 amino acids. In DNA, the CDR3 is TGTGCCAGCAGTGTGAGGGACTTAAAGTCATCAGATACGCAGTATTTT. Its protein product is CASSVRDLKSSDTQYF.

This chain links TRBV10-2 with TRBJ2-5; D is perhaps TRBD2 (6 bases). The J call is in doubt because the DNA end fits TRBJ2-7 better. The germline gives CDR1 WSHSY, CDR2 SAAADI. This CDR3 is 14 amino acids long. For the CDR3, the DNA is TGCGCCAGCAGTGCACGTGGGGAGGACTACGAGCAGTACTTC. This codes for CASSARGEDYEQYF.

The chain carries TRBV5-1 and TRBJ1-2; 7 nucleotides match TRBD1. V dropped 4 bases and J dropped 2; count of bases not matched to a gene: 8. The CDR3 runs 15 residues. Germline V gene sequence: CDR1 SGHRS, CDR2 YFSETQ. The CDR3 spells CASSLRDRLNYGYTF. The CDR3 region has the DNA TGCGCCAGCAGCCTCCGGGACAGACTCAACTATGGCTACACCTTC.

The chain combines TRBV7-2 with TRBJ1-5; no firm D call. The CDR3 runs 13 residues. V shed 1 base and J shed 5 bases, with 6 bases lying between them. Germline CDR1 is SGHTA and CDR2 is FQGNSA. This chain's CDR3 is CASSLGSYQPQHF. The CDR3 coding sequence is TGTGCCAGCAGCTTAGGGAGCTATCAGCCCCAGCATTTT.

On this clone: Other DNA sequences in the same sample also yield this CDR3. The rearrangement joins TRBV28 to TRBJ2-7; 13 bases align to TRBD2. Germline CDR1 and CDR2: MDHEN and SYDVKM. J gave up 4 bases and V 5 bases, and 2 bases lay outside the gene matches. The CDR3 length is 14 residues. The CDR3 DNA is TGTGCCAGCAGTGGGACTAGCGGGACATACGAGCAGTACTTC. Translating it yields CASSGTSGTYEQYF.

This clone was recorded once. This chain joins TRBV7-9 and TRBJ2-1; 10 nucleotides align to TRBD2. The CDR3 has 15 amino acids. Germline CDR1 and CDR2: SEHNR and FQNEAQ (reference sequence). The junction had 4 bases not matched to a gene; V was cut back by 5 bases and J by 3 bases. The CDR3 is CASSPSGGDYNEQFF. CDR3 coding DNA: TGTGCCAGCAGCCCCAGCGGGGGGGACTACAATGAGCAGTTCTTC.

The rearrangement joins TRBV7-2 to TRBJ2-7; TRBD1 matches 8 bases. The J segment lost 5 bases and the V segment lost 5 bases, leaving 5 bases of the junction unmatched. The CDR3 is made up of 13 amino acids. Germline assignment: CDR1 SGHTA and CDR2 FQGNSA. The DNA of the CDR3 is TGTGCCAGCAGCCGACAGGGGAGCGACGAGCAGTACTTC. Its protein is CASSRQGSDEQYF. The full variable domain, completed using reference TRBV7-2 and TRBJ2-7, is GAGVSQSPSNKVTEKGKDVELRCDPISGHTALYWYRQSLGQGLEFLIYFQGNSAPDKSGLPSDRFSAERTGGSVSTLTIQRTQQEDSAVYLCASSRQGSDEQYFGPGTRLTVT.

This chain links TRBV4-1 with TRBJ2-7; 13 bases match TRBD2. This CDR3 contains 19 residues. Germline V gene lookup returns CDR1 MGHRA and CDR2 YSYEKL. The trim removed 3 bases at V and 2 bases at J, leaving 13 bases unmatched. The CDR3 here is CASSHASGLAGAYTYEQYF. The CDR3 nucleotides are TGCGCCAGCAGCCACGCGTCCGGACTAGCGGGAGCCTATACCTACGAGCAGTACTTC.

As to this clone: Possible read error: a much larger clone is one base away. Other DNA sequences from this sample encode an identical CDR3 as well. In DNA, the CDR3 is TGTGCCAGCAGCTCTACAGGGAACACTGAAGCTTTCTTT. Its protein is CASSSTGNTEAFF. The rearrangement joins TRBV7-3 to TRBJ1-1, with D perhaps TRBD1 (5 bases). The CDR3 has 13 amino acids. Trimming removed 4 bases from V and 1 base from J, with 7 bases in between. Germline CDR1 SGHTA, CDR2 FQGTGA.

CDR3 region: CASSLSTISGRSNTEAFF. The CDR3 DNA is TGTGCCAGCAGTTTATCGACGATTTCGGGACGGTCGAACACTGAAGCTTTCTTT. V usage is TRBV27 and J usage is TRBJ1-1; TRBD1 might be the D (5 bases). The germline CDR1 and CDR2 sequences are MNHEY and SMNVEV (reference sequence). This CDR3 contains 18 residues. Trimming removed 0 bases from V and 1 base from J, with 18 bases in between.